These T cell receptor beta chains were read from a single sample in a study of blood T cell repertoires in COVID-19. The protocol was immunoSEQ multiplex PCR, while the TCRdb copy is restricted to in-frame clones and leaves out a portion. The table lists 150,000 to 200,000 clones, roughly 87% of them singletons. Sequences were obtained from peripheral blood. The source is a man between 18 and 29 years old who had recovered from COVID-19. CDR3s include the opening cysteine and the closing phenylalanine or tryptophan. The D gene is left open where the match is weak. Clone size is given for some rows only: seen once, a few or many times, or a class if the clone is expanded.

>TRBJ1-1|once|TRBV7-8|.
CASSQRRLVNTEAFF
TGTGCCAGCAGCCAGAGGCGTCTGGTGAACACTGAAGCTTTCTTT
>TRBJ2-7|.|TRBV27|.
CASSQSLGAHPYEQYF
TGTGCCAGCAGTCAATCGTTGGGGGCCCACCCCTACGAGCAGTACTTC
>TRBJ2-3|.|TRBV9|.
CASSVDRGGKGDTQYF
TGTGCCAGCAGCGTAGACCGTGGTGGGAAGGGGGATACGCAGTATTTT
>TRBJ1-5|once|TRBV19|.
CASSIVRESNQPQHF
TGTGCCAGTAGTATCGTGAGGGAAAGCAATCAGCCCCAGCATTTT
>TRBJ2-1|.|TRBV7-9|TRBD1
CASSLGDRGNDNEQFF
TGTGCCAGCAGCTTAGGCGACAGGGGGAACGACAATGAGCAGTTCTTC
>TRBJ2-5|.|TRBV6-5|TRBD1
CASSQGLLGTQYF
TGTGCCAGTTCACAGGGGCTCCTAGGGACCCAGTACTTC
>TRBJ2-1|many|TRBV6-2/TRBV6-3|TRBD1
CASSVGQGLYNEQFF
TGTGCCAGCAGTGTGGGACAGGGTCTCTACAATGAGCAGTTCTTC
>TRBJ2-7|.|TRBV1|.
CTSSQVTGWDEQYF
TGCACCAGCAGCCAAGTAACAGGGTGGGACGAGCAGTACTTC
>TRBJ2-5|once|TRBV18|TRBD2
CASSLGLGVETQYF
TGTGCCAGCTCACTAGGACTAGGTGTAGAGACCCAGTACTTC
>TRBJ2-7|.|TRBV4-1|TRBD1
CASSLSGTGLEQYF
TGCGCCAGCAGCCTCTCCGGGACAGGGCTCGAGCAGTACTTC
>TRBJ1-5|once|TRBV5-8|TRBD1
CASSLGTGNQPQHF
TGTGCCAGCAGCTTGGGGACAGGGAATCAGCCCCAGCATTTT
>TRBJ2-7|.|TRBV28|TRBD1
CASSLGQGNYEQYF
TGTGCCAGCAGTCTAGGACAGGGGAACTACGAGCAGTACTTC
>TRBJ2-7|.|TRBV25-1|TRBD2
CASSEYRSGSSYEQYF
TGTGCCAGCAGTGAATATCGGAGCGGGAGCTCCTACGAGCAGTACTTC
>TRBJ2-1|.|TRBV9|.
CASSVGGTLGNEQFF
TGTGCCAGCAGCGTTGGGGGCACCTTGGGGAATGAGCAGTTCTTC
>TRBJ2-5|once|TRBV19|TRBD1
CASSSRRTGRETQYF
TGTGCCAGTAGTTCTCGCCGGACAGGGAGAGAGACCCAGTACTTC
>TRBJ2-3|.|TRBV7-2|TRBD2
CASSLESTSGRVSTDTQYF
TGTGCCAGCAGCTTAGAATCGACTAGCGGGAGAGTTAGCACAGATACGCAGTATTTT
>TRBJ2-2|once|TRBV19|TRBD1
CASSSPPGQDNTGELFF
TGTGCCAGTAGTTCCCCTCCGGGACAGGACAACACCGGGGAGCTGTTTTTT
>TRBJ1-1|many|TRBV5-1|.
CASSLVQGNTEAFF
TGCGCCAGCAGCTTGGTGCAGGGCAACACTGAAGCTTTCTTT
>TRBJ1-3|.|TRBV7-2|TRBD1
CASSFSPTGGSGNTIYF
TGTGCCAGCAGCTTCAGCCCCACAGGGGGCTCTGGAAACACCATATATTTT
>TRBJ2-1|.|TRBV6-5|TRBD1
CASSYSDRGVNEQFF
TGTGCCAGCAGTTACTCCGACAGGGGGGTCAATGAGCAGTTCTTC
>TRBJ2-7|once|TRBV18|.
CASSSARDYEQYF
TGTGCCAGCTCCTCTGCCAGGGACTACGAGCAGTACTTC
>TRBJ2-7|.|TRBV2|.
CASTSGLVNEQYF
TGTGCCAGCACTTCAGGGTTAGTAAACGAGCAGTACTTC
>TRBJ1-1|.|TRBV5-5|.
CASSPALVSEAFF
TGTGCCAGCAGCCCTGCACTAGTATCTGAAGCTTTCTTT
>TRBJ1-6|.|TRBV5-4|TRBD1
CASSLGRGIYSPLHF
TGTGCCAGCAGCTTGGGCAGGGGGATTTATTCACCCCTCCACTTT
>TRBJ1-5|.|TRBV27|.
CAGGARPQHF
TGTGCCGGTGGGGCGAGGCCCCAGCATTTT
>TRBJ2-7|.|TRBV5-1|TRBD2
CASSPGTSGSTREQYF
TGCGCCAGCAGCCCCGGGACTAGCGGGAGCACCCGGGAGCAGTACTTC